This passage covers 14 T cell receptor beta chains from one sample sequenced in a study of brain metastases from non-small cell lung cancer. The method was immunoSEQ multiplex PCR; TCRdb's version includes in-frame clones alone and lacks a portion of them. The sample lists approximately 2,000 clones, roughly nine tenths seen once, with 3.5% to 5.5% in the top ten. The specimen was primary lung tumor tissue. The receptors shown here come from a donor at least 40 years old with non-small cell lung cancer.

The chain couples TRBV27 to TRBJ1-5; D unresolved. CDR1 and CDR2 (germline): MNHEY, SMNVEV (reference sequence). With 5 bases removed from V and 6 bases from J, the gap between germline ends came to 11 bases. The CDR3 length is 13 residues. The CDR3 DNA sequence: TGTGCCAGCAGTAGGGTGGTCAGTCAGCCCCAGCATTTT. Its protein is CASSRVVSQPQHF.

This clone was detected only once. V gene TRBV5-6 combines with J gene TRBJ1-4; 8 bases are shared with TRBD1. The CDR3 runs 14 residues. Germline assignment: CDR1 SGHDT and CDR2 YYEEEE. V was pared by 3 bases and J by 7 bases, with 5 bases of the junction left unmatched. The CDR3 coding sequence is TGTGCCAGCAGCTACGACAGGGGAGTTGAAAAACTGTTTTTT. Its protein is CASSYDRGVEKLFF.

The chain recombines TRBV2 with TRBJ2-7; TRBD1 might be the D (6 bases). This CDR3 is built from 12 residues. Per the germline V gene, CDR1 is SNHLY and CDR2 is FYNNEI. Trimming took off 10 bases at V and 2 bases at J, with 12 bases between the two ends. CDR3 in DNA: TGTGCCAAATCAGGGGTGACCTACGAGCAGTACTTC. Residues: CAKSGVTYEQYF.

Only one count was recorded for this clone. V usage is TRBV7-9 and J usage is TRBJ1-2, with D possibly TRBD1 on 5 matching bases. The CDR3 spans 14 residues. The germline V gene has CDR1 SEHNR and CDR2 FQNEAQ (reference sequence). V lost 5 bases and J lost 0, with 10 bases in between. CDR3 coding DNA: TGTGCCAGCAGCCCTCGGGACGCTAACTATGGCTACACCTTC. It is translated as CASSPRDANYGYTF.

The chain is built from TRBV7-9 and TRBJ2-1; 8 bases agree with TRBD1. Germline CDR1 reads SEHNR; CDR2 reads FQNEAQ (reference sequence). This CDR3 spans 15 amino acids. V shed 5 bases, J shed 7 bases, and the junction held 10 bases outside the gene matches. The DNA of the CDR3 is TGTGCCAGCAGCCTAACTGGACAGGGTCGGAATGAGCAGTTCTTC. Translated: CASSLTGQGRNEQFF.

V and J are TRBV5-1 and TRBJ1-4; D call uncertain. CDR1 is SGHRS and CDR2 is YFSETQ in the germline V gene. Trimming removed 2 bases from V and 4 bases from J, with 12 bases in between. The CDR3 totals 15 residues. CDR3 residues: CASSFLWDSNEKLFF. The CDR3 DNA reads TGCGCCAGCAGCTTCCTCTGGGATAGTAATGAAAAACTGTTTTTT.

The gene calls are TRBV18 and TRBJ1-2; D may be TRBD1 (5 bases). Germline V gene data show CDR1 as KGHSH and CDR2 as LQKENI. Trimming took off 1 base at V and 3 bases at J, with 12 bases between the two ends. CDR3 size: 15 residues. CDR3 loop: CASSPHPGQDYGYTF. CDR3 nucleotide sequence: TGTGCCAGCTCACCACACCCAGGGCAGGACTATGGCTACACCTTC.

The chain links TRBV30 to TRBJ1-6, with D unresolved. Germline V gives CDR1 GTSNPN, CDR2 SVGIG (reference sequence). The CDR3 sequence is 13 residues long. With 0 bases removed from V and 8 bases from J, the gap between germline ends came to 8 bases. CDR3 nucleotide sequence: TGTGCCTGGAGTGTCGCGGACGATTCACCCCTCCACTTT. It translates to CAWSVADDSPLHF.

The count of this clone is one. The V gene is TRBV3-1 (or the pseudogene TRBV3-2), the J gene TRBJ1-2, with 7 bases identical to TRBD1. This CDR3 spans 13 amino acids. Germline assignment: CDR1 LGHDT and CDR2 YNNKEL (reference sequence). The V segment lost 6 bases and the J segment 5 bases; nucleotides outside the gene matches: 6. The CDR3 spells CASSLGTEYGYTF. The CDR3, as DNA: TGTGCCAGCAGTCTGGGGACAGAGTATGGCTACACCTTC.

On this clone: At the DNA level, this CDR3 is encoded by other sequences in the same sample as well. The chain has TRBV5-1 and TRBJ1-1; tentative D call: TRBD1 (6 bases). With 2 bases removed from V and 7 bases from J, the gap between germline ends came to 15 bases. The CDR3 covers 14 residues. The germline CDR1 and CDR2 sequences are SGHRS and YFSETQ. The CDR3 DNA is TGCGCCAGCAGCTTAGGTAGGGGGAACCTTGAAGCTTTCTTT. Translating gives CASSLGRGNLEAFF.

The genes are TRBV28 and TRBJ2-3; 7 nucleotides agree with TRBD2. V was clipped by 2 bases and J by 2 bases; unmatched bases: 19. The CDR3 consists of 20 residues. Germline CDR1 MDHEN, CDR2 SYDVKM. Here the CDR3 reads CASSLRPILTSEGTTDTQYF. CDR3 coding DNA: TGTGCCAGCAGTTTAAGGCCGATATTAACTAGCGAGGGAACCACAGATACGCAGTATTTT.

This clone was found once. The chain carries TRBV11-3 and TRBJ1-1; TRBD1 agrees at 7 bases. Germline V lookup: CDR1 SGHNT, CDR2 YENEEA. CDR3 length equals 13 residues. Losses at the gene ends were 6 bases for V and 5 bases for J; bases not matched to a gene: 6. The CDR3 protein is CASSITGETEAFF. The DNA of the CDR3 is TGTGCCAGCAGTATCACAGGGGAGACTGAAGCTTTCTTT.

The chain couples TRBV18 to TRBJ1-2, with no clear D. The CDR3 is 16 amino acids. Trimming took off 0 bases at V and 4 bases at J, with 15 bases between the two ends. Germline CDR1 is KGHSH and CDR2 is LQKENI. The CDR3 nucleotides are TGTGCCAGCTCACCACCGTCTCGAGGGAGCGGCTATGGCTACACCTTC. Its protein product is CASSPPSRGSGYGYTF.

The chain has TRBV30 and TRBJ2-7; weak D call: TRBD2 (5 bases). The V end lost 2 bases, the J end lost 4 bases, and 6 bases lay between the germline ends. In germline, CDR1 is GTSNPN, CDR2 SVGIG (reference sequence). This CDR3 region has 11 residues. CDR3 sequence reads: CAWSREYEQYF. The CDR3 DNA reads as TGTGCCTGGAGTCGGGAATACGAGCAGTACTTC.